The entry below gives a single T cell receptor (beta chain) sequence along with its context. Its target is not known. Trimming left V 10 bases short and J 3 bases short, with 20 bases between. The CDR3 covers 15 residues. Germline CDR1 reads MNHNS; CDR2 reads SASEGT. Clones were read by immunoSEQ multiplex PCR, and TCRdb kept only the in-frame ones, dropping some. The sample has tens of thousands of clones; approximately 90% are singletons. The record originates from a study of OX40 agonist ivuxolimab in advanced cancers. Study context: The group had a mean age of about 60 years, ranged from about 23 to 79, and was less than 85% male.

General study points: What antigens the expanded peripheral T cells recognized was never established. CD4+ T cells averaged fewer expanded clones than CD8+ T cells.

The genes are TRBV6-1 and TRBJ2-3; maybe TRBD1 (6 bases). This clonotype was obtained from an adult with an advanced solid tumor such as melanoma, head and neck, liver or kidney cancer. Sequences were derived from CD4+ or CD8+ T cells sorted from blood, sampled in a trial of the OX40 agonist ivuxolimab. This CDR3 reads CATPPPGTRTDTQYF. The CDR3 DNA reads TGTGCCACTCCTCCCCCCGGGACACGTACAGATACGCAGTATTTT.